The rows below give T cell receptor beta chains drawn from one sample of a study of blood T cell repertoires in COVID-19. Some clones are missing from TCRdb's copy, which holds only in-frame ones; the method was immunoSEQ multiplex PCR. The sample lists under 350,000 clones, approximately 85% occurring once. Material for sequencing was peripheral blood. The receptors derive from a human donor in a cohort sampled during active COVID-19. Both conserved end residues are part of each CDR3. Fields, in order: D gene, CDR3 length, clone size, V gene, J gene, CDR3 DNA, CDR3 protein. The D gene is left open where the match is weak. Size is omitted from some rows. Given values are once, few, many or a class for expanded clones.

d_call: .
cdr3_length: 15
clone_size: .
v_call: TRBV7-9
j_call: TRBJ2-3
cdr3_nt: TGTGCCAGCAGCTTAGAGGGGTTTAGCACAGATACGCAGTATTTT
cdr3_aa: CASSLEGFSTDTQYF

d_call: .
cdr3_length: 17
clone_size: .
v_call: TRBV10-2
j_call: TRBJ1-1
cdr3_nt: TGCGCCAGCAGTGAGTTCTCGGCCGCGGGGCTGGACACTGAAGCTTTCTTT
cdr3_aa: CASSEFSAAGLDTEAFF

d_call: TRBD2
cdr3_length: 15
clone_size: once
v_call: TRBV7-6
j_call: TRBJ2-7
cdr3_nt: TGTGCCAGCAGCATTAGCGGGGGGGCTGTTCTCGAGCAGTACTTC
cdr3_aa: CASSISGGAVLEQYF

d_call: .
cdr3_length: 13
clone_size: .
v_call: TRBV18
j_call: TRBJ2-7
cdr3_nt: TGTGCCAGCTCACCAGAACAGGGCTACGAGCAGTACTTC
cdr3_aa: CASSPEQGYEQYF

d_call: TRBD1
cdr3_length: 16
clone_size: .
v_call: TRBV11-2
j_call: TRBJ1-4
cdr3_nt: TGTGCCAGCAGCGCGGACAGGAGGGCAACTAATGAAAAACTGTTTTTT
cdr3_aa: CASSADRRATNEKLFF

d_call: .
cdr3_length: 12
clone_size: .
v_call: TRBV25-1
j_call: TRBJ1-2
cdr3_nt: TGTGCCAGCAGGTCGGGGTTTTTAGGCTACACCTTC
cdr3_aa: CASRSGFLGYTF

d_call: .
cdr3_length: 14
clone_size: .
v_call: TRBV7-3
j_call: TRBJ2-1
cdr3_nt: TGTGCCAGCAGCGTACAGGGTAGGGACAATGAGCAGTTCTTC
cdr3_aa: CASSVQGRDNEQFF

d_call: .
cdr3_length: 13
clone_size: .
v_call: TRBV19
j_call: TRBJ2-7
cdr3_nt: TGTGCCAGTAGTACTGGGACATCCTACGAGCAGTACTTC
cdr3_aa: CASSTGTSYEQYF

d_call: TRBD1
cdr3_length: 15
clone_size: .
v_call: TRBV2
j_call: TRBJ1-1
cdr3_nt: TGTGCCAGCAGGGAACGGACAGGGAGGAACACTGAAGCTTTCTTT
cdr3_aa: CASRERTGRNTEAFF

d_call: TRBD1
cdr3_length: 15
clone_size: many
v_call: TRBV9
j_call: TRBJ1-4
cdr3_nt: TGTGCCAGCAGCGTAGTGACAGGGTGGGCTGAAAAACTGTTTTTT
cdr3_aa: CASSVVTGWAEKLFF

d_call: .
cdr3_length: 13
clone_size: .
v_call: TRBV7-2
j_call: TRBJ2-7
cdr3_nt: TGTGCCAGCAGCTTAAAGGAGTACTACGAGCAGTACTTC
cdr3_aa: CASSLKEYYEQYF

d_call: .
cdr3_length: 15
clone_size: .
v_call: TRBV12-5
j_call: TRBJ1-5
cdr3_nt: TGTGCTAGTGGCCTCAGCCTTCCTAGGAGCCAGCCCCAGCATTTT
cdr3_aa: CASGLSLPRSQPQHF

d_call: TRBD2
cdr3_length: 15
clone_size: .
v_call: TRBV18
j_call: TRBJ2-2
cdr3_nt: TGTGCCAGCTCACCAGGACTAGCGAACACCGGGGAGCTGTTTTTT
cdr3_aa: CASSPGLANTGELFF

d_call: TRBD2
cdr3_length: 14
clone_size: .
v_call: TRBV9
j_call: TRBJ2-1
cdr3_nt: TGTGCCAGCAGCGAGCGGGGGGGCAATAATGAGCAGTTCTTC
cdr3_aa: CASSERGGNNEQFF

d_call: .
cdr3_length: 15
clone_size: once
v_call: TRBV5-8
j_call: TRBJ1-5
cdr3_nt: TGTGCCAGCAGCTTGGCCTCGGGTTTGCATCAGCCCCAGCATTTT
cdr3_aa: CASSLASGLHQPQHF

d_call: TRBD2
cdr3_length: 15
clone_size: .
v_call: TRBV3-1/TRBV3-2
j_call: TRBJ2-5
cdr3_nt: TGTGCCAGCAGGCGGACTAGCGGGGGACGAGAGACCCAGTACTTC
cdr3_aa: CASRRTSGGRETQYF

d_call: TRBD1
cdr3_length: 14
clone_size: once
v_call: TRBV6-5
j_call: TRBJ1-3
cdr3_nt: TGTGCCAGCACCCGACAGGGTCACGGAAACACCATATATTTT
cdr3_aa: CASTRQGHGNTIYF

d_call: TRBD2
cdr3_length: 14
clone_size: .
v_call: TRBV9
j_call: TRBJ2-7
cdr3_nt: TGTGCCAGCAGCGCGACTAGCGGGGAAGGTGGGCAGTACTTC
cdr3_aa: CASSATSGEGGQYF

d_call: TRBD1
cdr3_length: 13
clone_size: few
v_call: TRBV25-1
j_call: TRBJ1-1
cdr3_nt: TGTGCCAGCAGCCCAGGGGGGAACACTGAAGCTTTCTTT
cdr3_aa: CASSPGGNTEAFF

d_call: .
cdr3_length: 16
clone_size: .
v_call: TRBV5-8
j_call: TRBJ2-2
cdr3_nt: TGTGCCAGCAGCTTGGGTACAGGACGTGGCACCGGGGAGCTGTTTTTT
cdr3_aa: CASSLGTGRGTGELFF

d_call: .
cdr3_length: 12
clone_size: .
v_call: TRBV30
j_call: TRBJ2-7
cdr3_nt: TGTGCCTGGAGTGTAAACAGCTACGAGCAGTACTTC
cdr3_aa: CAWSVNSYEQYF

d_call: .
cdr3_length: 15
clone_size: .
v_call: TRBV28
j_call: TRBJ1-4
cdr3_nt: TGTGCCAGCAGCTCACGTACTATTCGTTTGGAAAAACTGTTTTTT
cdr3_aa: CASSSRTIRLEKLFF

d_call: TRBD2
cdr3_length: 16
clone_size: .
v_call: TRBV2
j_call: TRBJ2-3
cdr3_nt: TGTGCCAGCAGTGAGACTAGCGGGGTCCACGGGGATACGCAGTATTTT
cdr3_aa: CASSETSGVHGDTQYF

d_call: TRBD1
cdr3_length: 16
clone_size: .
v_call: TRBV4-1
j_call: TRBJ1-2
cdr3_nt: TGCGCCAGCAGCCAAGCGGGTCGGAACAGGGGCTATGGCTACACCTTC
cdr3_aa: CASSQAGRNRGYGYTF

d_call: .
cdr3_length: 14
clone_size: .
v_call: TRBV7-3
j_call: TRBJ2-3
cdr3_nt: TGTGCCAGCAGCCCGGCGGGGGCCACAGATACGCAGTATTTT
cdr3_aa: CASSPAGATDTQYF

d_call: .
cdr3_length: 15
clone_size: .
v_call: TRBV5-5
j_call: TRBJ1-5
cdr3_nt: TGTGCCAGCAGCTTGGCCGAGCAACGCGATCAGCCCCAGCATTTT
cdr3_aa: CASSLAEQRDQPQHF

d_call: TRBD2
cdr3_length: 16
clone_size: once
v_call: TRBV10-3
j_call: TRBJ2-1
cdr3_nt: TGTGCCATCAGTGAGCGCGGGACTAGCGGGGGTATGGAGCAGTTCTTC
cdr3_aa: CAISERGTSGGMEQFF

d_call: .
cdr3_length: 15
clone_size: .
v_call: TRBV9
j_call: TRBJ2-7
cdr3_nt: TGTGCCAGCAGCGTAGGAAACGGGGGAGGCGACCGGCAGTACTTC
cdr3_aa: CASSVGNGGGDRQYF

d_call: .
cdr3_length: 16
clone_size: .
v_call: TRBV6-1
j_call: TRBJ1-5
cdr3_nt: TGTGCCAGCAGTGAACCGGGCGGAGGCAGCAATCAGCCCCAGCATTTT
cdr3_aa: CASSEPGGGSNQPQHF